This entry is about one TCR beta chain. Its target is unknown. This specimen belongs to a study of T cell responses to AZD1222 COVID-19 vaccine. Findings of the study overall: Among the donors, most were white British and more were female, and clonal diversity was possibly underestimated.

Clones were sequenced by immunoSEQ multiplex PCR, and TCRdb holds only the in-frame ones, with some missing. The sample gives approximately 90,000 clones, approximately 89% of which show up once; roughly 5% is in the top ten. The sequence came from an adult who received the AZD1222 COVID-19 vaccine. The material sequenced was peripheral blood, taken 28 days after the second AZD1222 dose.

The CDR3 region is CASRLPGFNQPQHF. CDR3 nucleotide sequence: TGTGCCAGCAGACTGCCAGGTTTTAATCAGCCCCAGCATTTT. The chain couples TRBV6-5 to TRBJ1-5, with no clear D. Germline-derived CDR1 and CDR2 are MNHEY and SVGAGI. This CDR3 comprises 14 residues. Trimming stripped 6 bases from V and 4 bases from J, with 13 bases between.